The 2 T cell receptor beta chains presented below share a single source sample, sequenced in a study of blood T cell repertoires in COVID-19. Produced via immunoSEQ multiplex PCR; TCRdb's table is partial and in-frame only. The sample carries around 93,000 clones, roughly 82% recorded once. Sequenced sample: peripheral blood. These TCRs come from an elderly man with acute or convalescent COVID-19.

This CDR3 reads CASSLGTSSPLHF. The DNA of the CDR3 is TGTGCCAGCAGCTTGGGGACTAGTTCACCCCTCCACTTT. V and J are TRBV5-4 and TRBJ1-6; D unresolved. The CDR3 is made up of 13 amino acids. From germline, CDR1 is SGHNT and CDR2 YYREEE (reference sequence). The V and J ends lost 0 bases and 9 bases respectively, with 7 bases between them.

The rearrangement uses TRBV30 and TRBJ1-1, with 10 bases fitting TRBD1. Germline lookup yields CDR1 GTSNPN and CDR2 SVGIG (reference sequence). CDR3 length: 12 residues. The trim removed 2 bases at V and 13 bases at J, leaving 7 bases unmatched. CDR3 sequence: CAWSRKGQGVFF. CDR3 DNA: TGTGCCTGGAGTAGGAAAGGACAGGGGGTTTTCTTT.